The entry below describes one T cell receptor beta chain. What it recognizes is unknown. The entry originates in a study of blood T cells in healthy people across ages. Study observations and caveats: The CMV status of each donor remained undetermined, and this could have confounded shifts in expanded clonotypes.

For the second PCR, which ran for about 7 to 11 cycles, a sample-barcoded 5' primer and a J-beta primer mix were used. Each cDNA molecule was tagged by a template-switch adaptor with 12 random nucleotides. From each sample, at least 3 million paired-end reads containing CDR3 were obtained. Using its own MiXCR run on the 5' RACE reads, TCRdb lists one record per CDR3 protein. The sample records some 710,000 distinct CDR3 sequences, about 45% being singletons. V trimming: 6 bases; J trimming: 6 bases; junction bases outside the gene matches: 7. Per the germline V gene, CDR1 is SNHLY and CDR2 is FYNNEI. This CDR3 is built from 14 residues. Each donor gave roughly 10 milliliters of peripheral blood.

Input material: blood. This clonotype was sampled from a man older than 75 in good health. The chain has TRBV2 and TRBJ2-7; TRBD1 matches at 11 bases. DNA for the CDR3: TGTGCCAGCAGGGACAGGGGGCCTAACTCCGAGCAGTACTTC. Translation: CASRDRGPNSEQYF.